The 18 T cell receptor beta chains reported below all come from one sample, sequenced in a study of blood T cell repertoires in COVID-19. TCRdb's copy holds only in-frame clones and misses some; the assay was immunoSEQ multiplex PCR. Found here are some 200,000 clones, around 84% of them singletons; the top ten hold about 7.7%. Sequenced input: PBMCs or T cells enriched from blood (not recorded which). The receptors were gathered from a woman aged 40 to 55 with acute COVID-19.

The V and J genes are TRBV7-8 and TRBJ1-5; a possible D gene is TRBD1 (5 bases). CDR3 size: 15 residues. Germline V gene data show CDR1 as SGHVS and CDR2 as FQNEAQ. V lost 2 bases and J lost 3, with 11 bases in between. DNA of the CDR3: TGTGCCAGCAGCTTACTCAGGGCTGACAATCAGCCCCAGCATTTT. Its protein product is CASSLLRADNQPQHF.

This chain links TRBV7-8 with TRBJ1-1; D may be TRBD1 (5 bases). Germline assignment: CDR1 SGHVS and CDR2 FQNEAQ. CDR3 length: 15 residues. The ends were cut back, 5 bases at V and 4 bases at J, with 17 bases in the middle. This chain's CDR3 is CASSPLQGRGTEAFF. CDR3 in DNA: TGTGCCAGCAGCCCCCTCCAGGGAAGGGGCACTGAAGCTTTCTTT.

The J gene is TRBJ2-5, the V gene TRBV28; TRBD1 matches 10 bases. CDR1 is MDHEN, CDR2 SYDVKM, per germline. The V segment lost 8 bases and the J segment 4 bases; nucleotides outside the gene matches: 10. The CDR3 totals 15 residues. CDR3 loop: CASGGSGTGVETQYF. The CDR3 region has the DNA TGTGCCAGCGGAGGCTCCGGGACAGGGGTAGAGACCCAGTACTTC.

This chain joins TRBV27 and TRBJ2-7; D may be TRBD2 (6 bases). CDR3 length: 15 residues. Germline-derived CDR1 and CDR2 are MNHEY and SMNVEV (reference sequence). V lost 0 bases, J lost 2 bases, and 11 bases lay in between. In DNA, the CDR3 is TGTGCCAGCAGTTTATCCGGGACTGAACCCTACGAGCAGTACTTC. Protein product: CASSLSGTEPYEQYF.

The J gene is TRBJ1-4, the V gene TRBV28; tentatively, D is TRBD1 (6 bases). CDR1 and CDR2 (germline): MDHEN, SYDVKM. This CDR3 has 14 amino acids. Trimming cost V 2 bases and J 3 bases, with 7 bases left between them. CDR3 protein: CASSLAGANEKLFF. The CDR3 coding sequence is TGTGCCAGCAGTTTAGCAGGGGCTAATGAAAAACTGTTTTTT.

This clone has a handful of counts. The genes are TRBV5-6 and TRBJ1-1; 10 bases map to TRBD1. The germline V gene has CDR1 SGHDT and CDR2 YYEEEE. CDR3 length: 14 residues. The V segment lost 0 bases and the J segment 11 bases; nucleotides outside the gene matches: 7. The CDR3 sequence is CASSLVGTGVGAFF. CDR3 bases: TGTGCCAGCAGCTTGGTAGGGACAGGGGTTGGGGCTTTCTTT.

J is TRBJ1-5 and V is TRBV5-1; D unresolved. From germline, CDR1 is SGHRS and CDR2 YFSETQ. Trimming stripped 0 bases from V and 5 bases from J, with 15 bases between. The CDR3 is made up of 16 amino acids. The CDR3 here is CASSLAPLEIHQPQHF. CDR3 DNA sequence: TGCGCCAGCAGCTTGGCCCCCTTAGAGATCCATCAGCCCCAGCATTTT.

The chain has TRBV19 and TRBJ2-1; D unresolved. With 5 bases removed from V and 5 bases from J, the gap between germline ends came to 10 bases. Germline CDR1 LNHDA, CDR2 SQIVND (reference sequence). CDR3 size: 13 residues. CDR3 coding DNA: TGTGCCAGTAGTCAGACAAAAAACAATGAGCAGTTCTTC. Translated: CASSQTKNNEQFF.

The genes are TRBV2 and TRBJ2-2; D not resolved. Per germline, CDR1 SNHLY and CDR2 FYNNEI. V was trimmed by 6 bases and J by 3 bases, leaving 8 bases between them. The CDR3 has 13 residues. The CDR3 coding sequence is TGTGCCAGCAGCGCTCAGGACACCGGGGAGCTGTTTTTT. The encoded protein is CASSAQDTGELFF. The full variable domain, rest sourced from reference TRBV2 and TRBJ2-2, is EPEVTQTPSHQVTQMGQEVILRCVPISNHLYFYWYRQILGQKVEFLVSFYNNEISEKSEIFDDQFSVERPDGSNFTLKIRSTKLEDSAMYFCASSAQDTGELFFGEGSRLTVL.

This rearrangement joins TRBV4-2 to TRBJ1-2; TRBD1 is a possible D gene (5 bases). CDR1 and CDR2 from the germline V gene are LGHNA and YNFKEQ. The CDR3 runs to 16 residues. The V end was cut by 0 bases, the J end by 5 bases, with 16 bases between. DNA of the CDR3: TGTGCCAGCAGCCAAGATGGGGGACTGGGAGAGTATGGCTACACCTTC. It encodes CASSQDGGLGEYGYTF.

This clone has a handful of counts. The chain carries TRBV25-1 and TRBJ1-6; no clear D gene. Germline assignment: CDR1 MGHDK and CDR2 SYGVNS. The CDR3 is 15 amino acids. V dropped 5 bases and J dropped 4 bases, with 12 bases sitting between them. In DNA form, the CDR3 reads TGTGCCAGCAGTAAATCCGCGACTTATAATTCACCCCTCCACTTT. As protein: CASSKSATYNSPLHF.

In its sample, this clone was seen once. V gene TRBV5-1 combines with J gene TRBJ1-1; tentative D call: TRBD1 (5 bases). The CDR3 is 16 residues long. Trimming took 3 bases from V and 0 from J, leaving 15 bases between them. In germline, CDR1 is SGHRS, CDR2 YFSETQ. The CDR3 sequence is CASSSGEGRLNTEAFF. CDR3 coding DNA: TGCGCCAGCAGCTCGGGGGAGGGACGGCTGAACACTGAAGCTTTCTTT.

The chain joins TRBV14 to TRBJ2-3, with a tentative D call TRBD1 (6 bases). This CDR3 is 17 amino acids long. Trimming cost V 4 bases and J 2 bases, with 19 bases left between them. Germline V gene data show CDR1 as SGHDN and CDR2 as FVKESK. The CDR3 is CASSRLGHRAYTDTQYF. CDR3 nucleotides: TGTGCCAGCAGCCGATTAGGACACAGGGCCTACACAGATACGCAGTATTTT.

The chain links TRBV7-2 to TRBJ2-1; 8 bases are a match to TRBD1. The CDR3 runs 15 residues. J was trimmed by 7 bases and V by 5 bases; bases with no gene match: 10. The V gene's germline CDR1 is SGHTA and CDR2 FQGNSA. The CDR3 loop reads CASSTGTGVKNEQFF. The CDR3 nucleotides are TGTGCCAGCAGCACCGGGACAGGCGTTAAAAATGAGCAGTTCTTC.

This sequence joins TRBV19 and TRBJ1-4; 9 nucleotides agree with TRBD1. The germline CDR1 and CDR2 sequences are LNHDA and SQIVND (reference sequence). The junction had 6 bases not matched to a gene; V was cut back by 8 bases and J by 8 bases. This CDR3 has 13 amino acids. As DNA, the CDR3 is TGTGCCAGTTGGGCCGGGACAGGGGAAAAACTGTTTTTT. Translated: CASWAGTGEKLFF.

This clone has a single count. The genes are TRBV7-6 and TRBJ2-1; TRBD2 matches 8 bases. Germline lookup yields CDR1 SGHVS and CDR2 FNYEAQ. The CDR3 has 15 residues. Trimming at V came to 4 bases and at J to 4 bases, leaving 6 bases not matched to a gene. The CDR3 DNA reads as TGTGCCAGCAGCTCCCAAGCGGGAGTGTACAATGAGCAGTTCTTC. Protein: CASSSQAGVYNEQFF.

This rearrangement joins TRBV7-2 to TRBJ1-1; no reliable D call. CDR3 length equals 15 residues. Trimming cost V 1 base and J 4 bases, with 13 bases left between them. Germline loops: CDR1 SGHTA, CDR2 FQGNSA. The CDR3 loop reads CASSLDSGFGTEAFF. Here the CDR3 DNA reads TGTGCCAGCAGCTTAGATTCGGGATTTGGCACTGAAGCTTTCTTT. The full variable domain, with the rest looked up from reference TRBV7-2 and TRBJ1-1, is GAGVSQSPSNKVTEKGKDVELRCDPISGHTALYWYRQSLGQGLEFLIYFQGNSAPDKSGLPSDRFSAERTGGSVSTLTIQRTQQEDSAVYLCASSLDSGFGTEAFFGQGTRLTVV.

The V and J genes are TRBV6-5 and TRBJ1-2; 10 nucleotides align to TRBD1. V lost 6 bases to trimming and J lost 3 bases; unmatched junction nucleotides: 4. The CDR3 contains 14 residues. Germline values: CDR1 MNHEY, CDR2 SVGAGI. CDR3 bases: TGTGCCAGCAGCCGGACAGGGGGTGACTATGGCTACACCTTC. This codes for CASSRTGGDYGYTF.